This T cell receptor beta chain was sequenced during a study of blood T cell repertoires in COVID-19. Sequencing used immunoSEQ multiplex PCR; TCRdb keeps in-frame clones, though not all of them. The sample includes some 140,000 clones, more than 70% of them seen just once. CDR1 and CDR2 from the germline V gene are SNHLY and FYNNEI. The CDR3 is made up of 14 amino acids. V gave up 3 bases and J gave up 9 bases, with 12 bases separating them. Cohorts were determined from participant-reported clinical history. Input material: PBMCs or T cells enriched from blood (not recorded which). This clonotype originated in a man in his forties with acute COVID-19. The gene calls are TRBV2 and TRBJ1-6; D gene uncertain. The CDR3 nucleotides read TGTGCCAGCAGTGAGGGCCAGGTCGGTTCACCCCTCCACTTT. The encoded protein is CASSEGQVGSPLHF. The full variable domain, rest sourced from reference TRBV2 and TRBJ1-6, is EPEVTQTPSHQVTQMGQEVILRCVPISNHLYFYWYRQILGQKVEFLVSFYNNEISEKSEIFDDQFSVERPDGSNFTLKIRSTKLEDSAMYFCASSEGQVGSPLHFGNGTRLTVT.